The 10 T cell receptor beta chains below all came from one sample that was sequenced in a study of post-analysis software for immune sequencing data. Study conclusions and caveats: Controls showed lower frequencies than patients for a handful of TRBV segments, and TRBV5-6, TRBV5-1 and TRBV20-1 were among these.

TCR beta libraries were prepared from cDNA with unique molecular identifiers. Each CDR3 protein gets one entry after TCRdb re-called the PCR reads with MiXCR. Of 750,000 to 950,000 distinct CDR3 sequences in the sample, roughly 58% were seen once. Their recognized antigens are unknown. The material sequenced was blood. The receptors were gathered from a girl between 5 and 17 years old with multiple sclerosis.

The chain joins TRBV29-1 to TRBJ2-5; D gene unclear. The CDR3 covers 12 residues. V was shortened by 3 bases and J by 11 bases, with 16 bases between the two germline ends. Germline V lookup: CDR1 SQVTM, CDR2 ANQGSEA. CDR3 protein: CSVDWALGSQYF. CDR3 nucleotides: TGCAGCGTTGATTGGGCCTTAGGGTCGCAGTACTTC.

The chain couples TRBV10-3 to TRBJ2-5, with D uncertain. V gave up 7 bases and J gave up 5 bases, with 14 bases separating them. Germline values: CDR1 ENHRY, CDR2 SYGVKD. The CDR3 covers 13 residues. The CDR3: CAITRTLDETQYF. The CDR3 bases are TGTGCCATCACGAGGACCCTGGATGAGACCCAGTACTTC.

The V and J genes are TRBV5-6 and TRBJ1-2; 8 nucleotides agree with TRBD1. Germline CDR1 is SGHDT and CDR2 is YYEEEE. V was clipped by 3 bases and J by 5 bases; unmatched bases: 9. The CDR3 is 15 amino acids. CDR3 loop: CASSSRTGMEYGYTF. CDR3 DNA: TGTGCCAGCAGCTCGCGGACAGGGATGGAATATGGCTACACCTTC.

This sequence joins TRBV4-1 and TRBJ1-2; 8 nucleotides line up with TRBD1. Germline V gene lookup returns CDR1 MGHRA and CDR2 YSYEKL. This CDR3 has 15 residues. The V segment lost 3 bases and the J segment 0 bases; nucleotides outside the gene matches: 3. As DNA, the CDR3 is TGCGCCAGCAGCCACCCGGGACAGGCTAACTATGGCTACACCTTC. It is translated as CASSHPGQANYGYTF.

The CDR3 here is CSARDPPGEQYF. For the CDR3, the DNA is TGCAGTGCAAGGGACCCCCCCGGCGAGCAGTACTTC. The V gene is TRBV20-1, the J gene TRBJ2-7; the D call may be TRBD1 or TRBD2 (5 bases each). This CDR3 has 12 amino acids. V was pared by 6 bases and J by 6 bases, with 15 bases between. Per the germline V gene, CDR1 is DFQATT and CDR2 is SNEGSKA (reference sequence).

This chain links TRBV20-1 with TRBJ2-1, with no clear D. The length of the CDR3 is 11 residues. Deletions cut 0 bases from V and 11 bases from J, with 8 bases between. Germline V gene sequence: CDR1 DFQATT, CDR2 SNEGSKA (reference sequence). CDR3 DNA sequence: TGCAGTGCTAGAGATCTCAGTCAGCAGTTCTTC. Amino acid sequence: CSARDLSQQFF.

To note about this clonotype: The junction and the germline gene differ at one end; a read error may be behind it. The V gene is TRBV10-3, the J gene TRBJ2-3; 9 bases match TRBD2. CDR3 length equals 15 residues. From germline, CDR1 is ENHRY and CDR2 SYGVKD. For the CDR3, the DNA is TGTGCCATCAGTGAAGGCGGGGGGGCAGTAGATACGCGGTATTTT. As protein: CAISEGGGAVDTRYF.

This clonotype was picked up one time. The chain uses TRBV11-2 and TRBJ1-2; no reliable D call. Trimming removed 6 bases at V and 3 bases at J, with 11 bases between. This CDR3 is built from 13 residues. The germline V gene encodes CDR1 SGHAT and CDR2 FQNNGV. The DNA of the CDR3 is TGTGCCAGCAGACCGATAAGCGACTATGGCTACACCTTC. It yields the protein CASRPISDYGYTF.

The chain joins TRBV6-6 to TRBJ1-1, with 8 bases lining up with TRBD1. V dropped 0 bases and J dropped 2; count of bases not matched to a gene: 8. CDR1 is MNHNY and CDR2 is SVGAGI in the germline V gene (reference sequence). The CDR3 length is 17 residues. The CDR3 coding sequence is TGTGCCAGCAGTTACTCCCAGGGGGCCCGCTTAAACACTGAAGCTTTCTTT. Translated, it gives CASSYSQGARLNTEAFF.

The chain employs TRBV2 and TRBJ2-1; D remains ambiguous. The CDR3 has 12 residues. The V and J ends lost 7 bases and 14 bases respectively, with 18 bases between them. Germline V lookup: CDR1 SNHLY, CDR2 FYNNEI. In nucleotides, the CDR3 is TGTGCCAGCAAAACTCCAGACCAGGCAGAGTTCTTC. This gives the protein CASKTPDQAEFF.